This T cell receptor (beta chain) is drawn from a study of blood T cell repertoires in COVID-19. Turning to the study itself: T cells, B-cell-depleted T cells, or PBMCs provided the cDNA or gDNA that served as material.

The assay was immunoSEQ multiplex PCR, and TCRdb's table has in-frame clones only and misses some. The data show approximately 79,000 clones, roughly 90% seen once. V shed 5 bases and J shed 4 bases, with 11 bases lying between them. The CDR3 has 13 amino acids. The germline V gene encodes CDR1 SGHTA and CDR2 FQGTGA. The sequenced sample consisted of peripheral blood. The sequence derives from a man aged 55 to 70 with acute or convalescent COVID-19. J is TRBJ2-5 and V is TRBV7-3; the D gene is possibly TRBD2 (6 bases). The CDR3 DNA follows: TGTGCCAGCAGCCGGGGGTGGGGAGAGACCCAGTACTTC. This encodes CASSRGWGETQYF.